The 4 T cell receptor beta chains given below trace back to one sample, sequenced in a study of radiotherapy plus CTLA-4 blockade in lung cancer. Here immunoSEQ multiplex PCR was the method, and the copy in TCRdb shows in-frame clones only, minus some. Among fewer than 100,000 clones listed, roughly four fifths were seen once. Material: peripheral blood, obtained from a patient treated with radiotherapy plus ipilimumab. The receptors here all came from a human donor with non-small cell lung cancer who had stable disease on radiotherapy plus ipilimumab.

The chain is built from TRBV29-1 and TRBJ2-5, with D possibly TRBD1 on 6 matching bases. V shed 6 bases and J shed 1 base, with 9 bases lying between them. The CDR3 has 12 amino acids. CDR1 and CDR2 from the germline V gene are SQVTM and ANQGSEA. CDR3 coding DNA: TGCAGCGTGGGACATTTCCAAGAGACCCAGTACTTC. This sequence encodes CSVGHFQETQYF. The full variable domain, rest sourced from reference TRBV29-1 and TRBJ2-5, is SAVISQKPSRDICQRGTSLTIQCQVDSQVTMMFWYRQQPGQSLTLIATANQGSEATYESGFVIDKFPISRPNLTFSTLTVSNMSPEDSSIYLCSVGHFQETQYFGPGTRLLVL.

The chain is built from TRBV11-3 and TRBJ2-1, with D possibly being TRBD1 (6 bases). V was shortened by 5 bases and J by 2 bases, with 19 bases between the two germline ends. Germline V lookup: CDR1 SGHNT, CDR2 YENEEA. CDR3 length: 17 residues. The CDR3 spells CASSGQTSGTTYNEQFF. The CDR3 DNA reads as TGTGCCAGCAGCGGCCAAACCTCCGGGACAACCTACAATGAGCAGTTCTTC.

CDR3 nucleotides: TGCGCCAGCAGCCCTTTCCGGGACCGAGATACGCAGTATTTT. The encoded protein is CASSPFRDRDTQYF. This chain links TRBV5-1 with TRBJ2-3; D tentatively fits TRBD1 or TRBD2 (5 bases each). The CDR3 sequence is 14 residues long. V lost 4 bases and J 5 bases, leaving 14 bases between the germline ends. Germline lookup yields CDR1 SGHRS and CDR2 YFSETQ. The entire variable domain, with the rest obtained from reference TRBV5-1 and TRBJ2-3, is as follows: KAGVTQTPRYLIKTRGQQVTLSCSPISGHRSVSWYQQTPGQGLQFLFEYFSETQRNKGNFPGRFSGRQFSNSRSEMNVSTLELGDSALYLCASSPFRDRDTQYFGPGTRLTVL.

V usage is TRBV19 and J usage is TRBJ1-2, with D maybe TRBD1 (6 bases). From germline, CDR1 is LNHDA and CDR2 SQIVND (reference sequence). This CDR3 has 14 amino acids. The V gene lost 7 bases and the J gene lost 8 bases, with 20 bases spanning the gap. CDR3 in amino acids: CASTGPIQGRGYTF. CDR3 sequence (DNA): TGTGCCAGTACAGGGCCGATACAGGGAAGGGGCTACACCTTC.